Each of the 29 T cell receptor beta chains below was sequenced from the same sample in a study of blood T cell repertoires in COVID-19 (dated by TCRdb to between 2020 and 2021). The library was produced with the immunoSEQ multiplex PCR assay. In TCRdb, the immuneACCESS table is reduced to in-frame sequences with V and J assigned. These tables do not hold every clone; where another copy was compared, an unresolved V gene accounts for under half, and the others remain unexplained. The sample table records a few hundred thousand clones; more than 75% of these occur just once. More than 0.95% of the sample is in the top ten clones. The material sequenced was PBMCs or T cells enriched from blood (not recorded which). The receptors were gathered from a young woman who had recovered from COVID-19.

This chain uses TRBV5-1 with TRBJ2-5; 10 bases are a match to TRBD1. The length of the CDR3 is 13 residues. CDR1 and CDR2 (germline): SGHRS, YFSETQ. Trimming took 2 bases from V and 7 from J; bases not matched to a gene: 2. The CDR3 sequence: CASSFGDRGTQYF. The CDR3 coding sequence is TGCGCCAGCAGCTTTGGGGACAGGGGGACCCAGTACTTC. Complete variable domain (other parts from reference TRBV5-1 and TRBJ2-5): KAGVTQTPRYLIKTRGQQVTLSCSPISGHRSVSWYQQTPGQGLQFLFEYFSETQRNKGNFPGRFSGRQFSNSRSEMNVSTLELGDSALYLCASSFGDRGTQYFGPGTRLLVL.

This clone was seen a few times. The V call is TRBV9, the J call TRBJ2-7; 7 nucleotides align to TRBD2. Germline values: CDR1 SGDLS, CDR2 YYNGEE. The CDR3 totals 15 residues. The trim removed 0 bases at V and 5 bases at J, leaving 8 bases unmatched. CDR3 nucleotide sequence: TGTGCCAGCAGCGTAGCCGGCAGGGAGGGCAACGAGCAGTACTTC. This codes for CASSVAGREGNEQYF. Supplemented by reference TRBV9 and TRBJ2-7, the full variable domain reads DSGVTQTPKHLITATGQRVTLRCSPRSGDLSVYWYQQSLDQGLQFLIQYYNGEERAKGNILERFSAQQFPDLHSELNLSSLELGDSALYFCASSVAGREGNEQYFGPGTRLTVT.

This sequence joins TRBV5-1 and TRBJ2-2; D may be TRBD1 (6 bases). Trimming stripped 4 bases from V and 6 bases from J, with 19 bases between. Germline-derived CDR1 and CDR2 are SGHRS and YFSETQ. The CDR3 is 16 residues long. The CDR3 sequence is CASSQVGPGEAGELFF. CDR3 nucleotide sequence: TGCGCCAGCAGCCAAGTGGGGCCAGGGGAAGCCGGGGAGCTGTTTTTT. Using reference TRBV5-1 and TRBJ2-2 for the parts outside the CDR3, the full variable domain is KAGVTQTPRYLIKTRGQQVTLSCSPISGHRSVSWYQQTPGQGLQFLFEYFSETQRNKGNFPGRFSGRQFSNSRSEMNVSTLELGDSALYLCASSQVGPGEAGELFFGEGSRLTVL.

The V and J genes are TRBV14 and TRBJ1-1; no clear D gene. Germline V gene data show CDR1 as SGHDN and CDR2 as FVKESK. V lost 3 bases to trimming and J lost 0 bases, with 11 bases between them. The CDR3 is 15 amino acids. In DNA form, the CDR3 reads TGTGCCAGCAGCCACGTTGGAGAGTTGAACACTGAAGCTTTCTTT. Translated, it gives CASSHVGELNTEAFF.

This sequence joins TRBV4-3 and TRBJ1-2; 7 nucleotides line up with TRBD1. V shed 3 bases and J 4 bases; nucleotides not matched to a gene: 8. This CDR3 is built from 15 residues. In germline, CDR1 is LGHNA, CDR2 YSLEER. The CDR3 protein is CASSQDDRARYGYTF. In DNA, the CDR3 is TGCGCCAGCAGCCAGGACGACAGGGCCCGCTATGGCTACACCTTC.

V gene TRBV2 combines with J gene TRBJ1-1; D is undetermined. The CDR3 loop spans 13 amino acids. The V gene lost 8 bases and the J gene lost 5 bases, with 15 bases spanning the gap. The germline V gene has CDR1 SNHLY and CDR2 FYNNEI. The CDR3 bases are TGTGCCAGCCCTTCGGGGAGAGGGACTGAAGCTTTCTTT. Protein sequence: CASPSGRGTEAFF.

The chain has TRBV11-2 and TRBJ2-7; tentatively, D is TRBD2 (6 bases). Trimming took off 0 bases at V and 0 bases at J, with 12 bases between the two ends. CDR3 length: 16 amino acids. CDR1 and CDR2 from the germline V gene are SGHAT and FQNNGV. The CDR3 protein is CASSLDPGLSSYEQYF. DNA of the CDR3: TGTGCCAGCAGCTTAGACCCGGGACTGAGCTCCTACGAGCAGTACTTC. Together with reference TRBV11-2 and TRBJ2-7, the CDR3 gives the full variable domain: EAGVAQSPRYKIIEKRQSVAFWCNPISGHATLYWYQQILGQGPKLLIQFQNNGVVDDSQLPKDRFSAERLKGVDSTLKIQPAKLEDSAVYLCASSLDPGLSSYEQYFGPGTRLTVT.

The genes are TRBV11-2 and TRBJ1-1; tentatively, D is TRBD1 (6 bases). Germline V gene lookup returns CDR1 SGHAT and CDR2 FQNNGV. The CDR3 loop spans 15 amino acids. Deletions cut 5 bases from V and 6 bases from J, with 19 bases between. In nucleotides, the CDR3 is TGTGCCAGCAGCCAAGCAATAACAGGGAAACCTGAAGCTTTCTTT. Translating gives CASSQAITGKPEAFF.

A few counts support this clone. J is TRBJ2-7 and V is TRBV29-1; 10 nucleotides align to TRBD1. With 2 bases clipped from V and 6 bases from J, the junction kept 4 bases outside the gene matches. CDR1 and CDR2 (germline): SQVTM, ANQGSEA. CDR3 size: 13 residues. CDR3 loop: CSVEWGQGSEQYF. The CDR3 DNA reads as TGCAGCGTTGAATGGGGACAGGGGTCCGAGCAGTACTTC.

V is TRBV7-9 and J is TRBJ1-5; D might be TRBD1 (5 bases). Trimming took 5 bases from V and 4 from J, leaving 15 bases between them. This CDR3 spans 15 amino acids. Germline CDR1 and CDR2: SEHNR and FQNEAQ (reference sequence). The CDR3, as DNA: TGTGCCAGCAGCCCCCAAACCGGGGGGAATCAGCCCCAGCATTTT. Amino acid sequence: CASSPQTGGNQPQHF.

This chain uses TRBV7-3 with TRBJ1-2; TRBD1 agrees at 8 bases. The CDR3 loop spans 14 amino acids. In germline, CDR1 is SGHTA, CDR2 FQGTGA. V gave up 4 bases and J gave up 2 bases; unmatched junction bases: 3. CDR3 loop: CASSSTGGNYGYTF. DNA for the CDR3: TGTGCCAGCAGCTCCACAGGGGGAAACTATGGCTACACCTTC.

This chain uses TRBV20-1 with TRBJ2-7; D not resolved. Between the trimmed V and J ends, which lost 5 bases and 3 bases, there was a span of 8 bases. Germline values: CDR1 DFQATT, CDR2 SNEGSKA (reference sequence). The CDR3 covers 11 residues. CDR3 in amino acids: CSAPQYYEQYF. In DNA form, the CDR3 reads TGCAGTGCTCCTCAGTACTACGAGCAGTACTTC.

CDR3 amino acids: CASSYDWTGTDTQYF. CDR3 sequence (DNA): TGTGCCAGCAGTTACGACTGGACTGGCACAGATACGCAGTATTTT. The genes are TRBV6-5 and TRBJ2-3; D is perhaps TRBD2 (5 bases). Germline-derived CDR1 and CDR2 are MNHEY and SVGAGI. This CDR3 region has 15 residues. With 2 bases removed from V and 1 base from J, the gap between germline ends came to 10 bases.

The chain carries TRBV7-2 and TRBJ2-5; D is possibly TRBD2 (6 bases). Germline V gene data show CDR1 as SGHTA and CDR2 as FQGNSA. V gave up 3 bases and J gave up 5 bases, with 10 bases separating them. This CDR3 contains 13 residues. Here the CDR3 reads CASSFRELETQYF. The CDR3 DNA is TGTGCCAGCAGCTTCCGGGAGTTGGAGACCCAGTACTTC.

The chain joins TRBV6-6 to TRBJ1-2, with 7 bases that match TRBD1. The CDR3 has 15 amino acids. V lost 7 bases, J lost 2 bases, and 10 bases stayed unmatched. Germline values: CDR1 MNHNY, CDR2 SVGAGI (reference sequence). This CDR3 is CASNQGQLLNYGYTF. DNA for the CDR3: TGTGCCAGCAACCAGGGACAGCTGCTGAACTATGGCTACACCTTC.

The chain carries TRBV2 and TRBJ1-4, with 7 bases fitting TRBD1. Per germline, CDR1 SNHLY and CDR2 FYNNEI. Trimming cost V 6 bases and J 3 bases; bases outside gene matches: 7. This CDR3 comprises 15 residues. CDR3 coding DNA: TGTGCCAGCAGGGGCGGCAGGGGGGCTAATGAAAAACTGTTTTTT. It codes for CASRGGRGANEKLFF.

This clone was seen a single time. The V and J genes are TRBV30 and TRBJ2-2, with 7 bases fitting TRBD1. Germline assignment: CDR1 GTSNPN and CDR2 SVGIG (reference sequence). The CDR3 has 15 amino acids. The trim removed 0 bases at V and 6 bases at J, leaving 7 bases unmatched. The CDR3 loop reads CAWSVQGQMAGELFF. The CDR3 bases are TGTGCCTGGAGTGTACAGGGACAGATGGCCGGGGAGCTGTTTTTT.

The rearrangement joins TRBV7-9 to TRBJ2-7; 8 nucleotides agree with TRBD1. This CDR3 region has 14 residues. With 3 bases clipped from V and 5 bases from J, the junction kept 6 bases outside the gene matches. Germline CDR1 reads SEHNR; CDR2 reads FQNEAQ (reference sequence). The chain's CDR3 is CASSFGQGLHEQYF. DNA of the CDR3: TGTGCCAGCAGCTTCGGACAGGGACTGCACGAGCAGTACTTC.

This clone was seen once. The chain is built from TRBV12-3 or TRBV12-4 and TRBJ2-3, with D hard to call. The ends were cut back, 7 bases at V and 9 bases at J, with 17 bases in the middle. This CDR3 region has 13 residues. The CDR3 coding sequence is TGTGCCAGCACCCAGCCCCCCTCAGGCACGCAGTATTTT. It is translated as CASTQPPSGTQYF.

About this clone: The sample carries other DNA sequences with the same CDR3. The rearrangement uses TRBV12-3 or TRBV12-4 and TRBJ1-1; D unclear. The V end was cut by 3 bases, the J end by 8 bases, with 7 bases between. CDR3 length: 11 residues. The CDR3 DNA sequence: TGTGCCAGCAGTTTCGGCGGAGAAGCTTTCTTT. This encodes CASSFGGEAFF.

This sequence joins TRBV6-2 or TRBV6-3 and TRBJ1-1; D uncertain. Germline-derived CDR1 and CDR2 are MNHEY and SVGEGT. V dropped 0 bases and J dropped 8 bases, with 10 bases sitting between them. The CDR3 loop spans 13 amino acids. The CDR3 coding sequence is TGTGCCAGCAGTTACTCGAGAGGCCGCGAAGCTTTCTTT. Translation: CASSYSRGREAFF.

The CDR3 region is CASSEFRDNNQPQHF. As DNA, the CDR3 is TGTGCCAGCAGTGAGTTTCGTGACAACAATCAGCCCCAGCATTTT. The chain has TRBV2 and TRBJ1-5; no clear D gene. Trimming pared 3 bases from V and 3 bases from J, leaving 12 bases between. The germline gives CDR1 SNHLY, CDR2 FYNNEI. The CDR3 has 15 residues. Combining the CDR3 with reference TRBV2 and TRBJ1-5 gives the whole variable domain EPEVTQTPSHQVTQMGQEVILRCVPISNHLYFYWYRQILGQKVEFLVSFYNNEISEKSEIFDDQFSVERPDGSNFTLKIRSTKLEDSAMYFCASSEFRDNNQPQHFGDGTRLSIL.

CDR3 nucleotides: TGTGCCAGCAGGCTACGAAATCAAGAGACCCAGTACTTC. Amino acids: CASRLRNQETQYF. V and J are TRBV28 and TRBJ2-5, with D uncertain. Between the trimmed V and J ends, which lost 6 bases and 2 bases, there was a span of 10 bases. This CDR3 is built from 13 residues. Per germline, CDR1 MDHEN and CDR2 SYDVKM.

The rearrangement joins TRBV7-2 to TRBJ1-2, with D tentatively TRBD1 (5 bases). Trimming removed 1 base from V and 7 bases from J, with 13 bases in between. The V gene's germline CDR1 is SGHTA and CDR2 FQGNSA. This CDR3 region has 14 residues. The CDR3 DNA is TGTGCCAGCAGCTTAGGACGGGGGACCGGTGGCTACACCTTC. Protein: CASSLGRGTGGYTF.

The chain uses TRBV19 and TRBJ2-7, with D perhaps TRBD1 (6 bases). Germline CDR1 reads LNHDA; CDR2 reads SQIVND (reference sequence). Trimming shortened V by 0 bases and J by 3 bases, and 12 bases separated the two germline ends. The CDR3 contains 15 residues. The CDR3, as DNA: TGTGCCAGTAGTATAGAACAGGGAATTGGCTACGAGCAGTACTTC. This codes for CASSIEQGIGYEQYF.

The chain uses TRBV27 and TRBJ1-1; a weak D match, TRBD1 (6 bases). There are 14 residues in the CDR3. Between the trimmed V and J ends, which lost 3 bases and 4 bases, there was a span of 12 bases. Germline CDR1 is MNHEY and CDR2 is SMNVEV (reference sequence). The CDR3 protein is CASSFAGASTEAFF. The CDR3 nucleotides are TGTGCCAGCAGTTTTGCGGGGGCGAGCACTGAAGCTTTCTTT.

This chain joins TRBV28 and TRBJ1-4; 8 nucleotides line up with TRBD1. The V segment lost 1 base and the J segment 3 bases; nucleotides outside the gene matches: 10. CDR1 MDHEN and CDR2 SYDVKM come from the germline V gene. The CDR3 sequence is 18 residues long. The CDR3 reads CASSLYYPDREANEKLFF. The CDR3 nucleotides read TGTGCCAGCAGTTTATACTACCCGGACAGGGAAGCTAATGAAAAACTGTTTTTT.

This chain's CDR3 is CASSSRRSSYNSPLHF. CDR3 nucleotides: TGTGCCAGCAGCTCCCGACGGAGCTCCTATAATTCACCCCTCCACTTT. This sequence joins TRBV5-4 and TRBJ1-6; D ambiguous. Germline CDR1 SGHNT, CDR2 YYREEE (reference sequence). The CDR3 extends over 16 amino acids. Trimming shortened V by 3 bases and J by 0 bases, and 10 bases separated the two germline ends.

The V gene is TRBV9, the J gene TRBJ2-3; a possible D gene is TRBD2 (6 bases). The CDR3 consists of 14 residues. The V gene lost 3 bases and the J gene lost 2 bases, with 10 bases spanning the gap. The germline gives CDR1 SGDLS, CDR2 YYNGEE. This chain's CDR3 is CASSEEGSTDTQYF. In DNA, the CDR3 is TGTGCCAGCAGCGAGGAGGGGTCCACAGATACGCAGTATTTT.